The present T cell receptor beta chain was sequenced within a study of blood T cell repertoires in COVID-19. Study context: Researchers got acute and convalescent COVID-19 samples from the United States, Italy and Spain. Sources were T cells, B-cell-depleted T cells, or PBMCs; the material itself was cDNA or gDNA.

In the original analysis: How many nucleated cells were present was estimated from reference gene primer amplification. Generated by immunoSEQ multiplex PCR, the TCRdb table keeps only in-frame clones and is missing some. V and J calls and clone size are as listed in that table; D and trimming were resolved from the DNA. This sample has more than 300,000 clones, with roughly 90% found just once. The germline gives CDR1 MGHRA, CDR2 YSYEKL. V was pared by 4 bases and J by 7 bases, with 16 bases between. The CDR3 spans 15 residues. A single count supports this clone. The J gene is TRBJ1-4, the V gene TRBV4-1; possibly TRBD1 for D (6 bases). Sequences were obtained from peripheral blood. This TCR was recovered from a man between 18 and 29 years old who had recovered from COVID-19. The CDR3, as DNA: TGCGCCAGCAGCCGGGCGGGGGGCCAGGGTGAAAAACTGTTTTTT. It encodes CASSRAGGQGEKLFF.